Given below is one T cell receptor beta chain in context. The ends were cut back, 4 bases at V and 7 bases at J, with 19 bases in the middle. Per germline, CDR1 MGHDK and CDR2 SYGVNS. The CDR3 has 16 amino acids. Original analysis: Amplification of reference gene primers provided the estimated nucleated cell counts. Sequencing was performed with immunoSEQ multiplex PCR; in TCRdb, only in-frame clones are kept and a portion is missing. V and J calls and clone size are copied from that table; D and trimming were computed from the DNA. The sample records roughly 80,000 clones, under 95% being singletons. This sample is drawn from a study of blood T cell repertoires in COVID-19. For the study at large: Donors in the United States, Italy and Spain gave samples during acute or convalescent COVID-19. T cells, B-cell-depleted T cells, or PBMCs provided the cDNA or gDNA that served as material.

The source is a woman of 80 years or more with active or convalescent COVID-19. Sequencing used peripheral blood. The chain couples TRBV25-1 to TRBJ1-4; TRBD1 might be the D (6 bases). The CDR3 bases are TGTGCCAGCAGTGGCCGAGGGACAACCAGAGGTGAAAAACTGTTTTTT. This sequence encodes CASSGRGTTRGEKLFF.